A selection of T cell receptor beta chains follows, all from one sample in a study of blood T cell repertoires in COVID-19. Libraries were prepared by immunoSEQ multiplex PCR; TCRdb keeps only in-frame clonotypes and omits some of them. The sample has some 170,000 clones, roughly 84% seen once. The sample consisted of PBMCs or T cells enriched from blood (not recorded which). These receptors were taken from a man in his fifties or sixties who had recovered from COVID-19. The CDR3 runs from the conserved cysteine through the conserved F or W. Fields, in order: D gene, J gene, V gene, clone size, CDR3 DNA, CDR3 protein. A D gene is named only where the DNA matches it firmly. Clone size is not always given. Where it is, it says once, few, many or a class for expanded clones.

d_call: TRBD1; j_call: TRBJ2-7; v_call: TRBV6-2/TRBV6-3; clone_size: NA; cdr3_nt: TGTGCCAGCAGTCCGCCGGGACAGGGAATCGAGTACTTC; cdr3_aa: CASSPPGQGIEYF
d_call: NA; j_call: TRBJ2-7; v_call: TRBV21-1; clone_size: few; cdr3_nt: TGTGCCAGCAGCAAAGAAGGGGGCAGGAGCTACGAGCAGTACTTC; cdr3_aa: CASSKEGGRSYEQYF
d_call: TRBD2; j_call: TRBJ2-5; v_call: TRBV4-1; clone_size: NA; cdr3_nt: TGCGCCAGCAGCCAAGACGGACTAGCGGAGACCCAGTACTTC; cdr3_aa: CASSQDGLAETQYF
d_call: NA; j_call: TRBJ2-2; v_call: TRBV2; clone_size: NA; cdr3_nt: TGTGCCAGCAGTGCGGGCCAGGGAAACACCGGGGAGCTGTTTTTT; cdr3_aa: CASSAGQGNTGELFF
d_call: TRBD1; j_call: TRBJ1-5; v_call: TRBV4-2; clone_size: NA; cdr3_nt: TGTGCCAGCAGCCAAGTCCCCGACAGGGCCTACAATCAGCCCCAGCATTTT; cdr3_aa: CASSQVPDRAYNQPQHF
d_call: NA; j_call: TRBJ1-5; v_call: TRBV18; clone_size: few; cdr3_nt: TGTGCCAGCTCACCAGGGCTTAGCAATCAGCCCCAGCATTTT; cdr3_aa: CASSPGLSNQPQHF
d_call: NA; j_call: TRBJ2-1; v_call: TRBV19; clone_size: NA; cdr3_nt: TGTGCCAGTAGTATAGACCCCGCTCGCAGGTTAAAGTACAATGAGCAGTTCTTC; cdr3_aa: CASSIDPARRLKYNEQFF
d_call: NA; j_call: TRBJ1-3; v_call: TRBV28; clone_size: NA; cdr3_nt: TGTGCCAGCAGTTTATCCCCAGGGTCTGGAAACACCATATATTTT; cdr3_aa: CASSLSPGSGNTIYF
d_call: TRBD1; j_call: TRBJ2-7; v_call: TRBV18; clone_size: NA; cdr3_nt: TGTGCCAGCTCACCCGGACAGGGAGCCTACGAGCAGTACTTC; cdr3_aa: CASSPGQGAYEQYF
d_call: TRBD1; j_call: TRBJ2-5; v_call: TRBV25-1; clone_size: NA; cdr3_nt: TGTGCCAGCAGCAGGACAGGGGGTGGGGAGACCCAGTACTTC; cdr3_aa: CASSRTGGGETQYF
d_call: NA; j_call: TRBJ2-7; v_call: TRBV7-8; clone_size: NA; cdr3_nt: TGTGCCAGCAGCTTAGCTGACAGGTCCTACGAGCAGTACTTC; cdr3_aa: CASSLADRSYEQYF